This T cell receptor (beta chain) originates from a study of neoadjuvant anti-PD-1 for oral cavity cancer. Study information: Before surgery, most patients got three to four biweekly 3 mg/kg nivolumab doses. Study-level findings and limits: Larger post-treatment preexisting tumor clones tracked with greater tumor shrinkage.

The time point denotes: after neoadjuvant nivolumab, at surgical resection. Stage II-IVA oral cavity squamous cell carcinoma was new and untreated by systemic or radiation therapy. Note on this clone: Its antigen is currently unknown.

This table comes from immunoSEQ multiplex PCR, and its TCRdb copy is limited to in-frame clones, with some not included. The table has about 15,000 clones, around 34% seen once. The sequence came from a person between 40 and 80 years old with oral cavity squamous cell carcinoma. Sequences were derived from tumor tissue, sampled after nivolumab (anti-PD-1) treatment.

CDR3: CASSPQTGGYSYEQYF. Here the CDR3 DNA reads TGTGCCAGCAGCCCACAGACAGGGGGCTATTCCTACGAGCAGTACTTC. The chain joins TRBV7-9 to TRBJ2-7, with 10 positions matching TRBD1. Trimming removed 5 bases from V and 1 base from J; junction bases left unmatched: 8. The CDR3 totals 16 residues. CDR1 is SEHNR and CDR2 is FQNEAQ in the germline V gene (reference sequence).